The rows below give T cell receptor beta chains drawn from one sample of a study of HIV-infected patients and healthy controls. TCRdb re-derived calls from the 5' RACE reads in MiXCR, one entry per CDR3 protein. The sample shows around 20,000 distinct CDR3 sequences, approximately 19% of them seen only once. Specimen: CD8+ T cells from blood. These receptors all stem from a human donor in good health. CDR3s include the opening cysteine and the closing phenylalanine or tryptophan.

j_call	v_call	cdr3_aa
TRBJ2-7	TRBV6-5	CASSYSRAAYEQYF
TRBJ2-1	TRBV27	CASSLSRGGSNDEQFF
TRBJ1-2	TRBV27	CASSFGSNYGYTF
TRBJ1-2	TRBV27	CASRGFDRGLSGYTF
TRBJ1-1	TRBV10-3	CAISPGTTAFF
TRBJ2-3	TRBV27	CASSSGLAASTDTQYF
TRBJ2-1	TRBV27	CASSLGAYNEQFF
TRBJ2-3	TRBV28	CASSLDGTGYGDTQYF
TRBJ1-2	TRBV6-1	CASSPMGGNYGYTF
TRBJ2-5	TRBV14	CASSQDKRTQYF
TRBJ1-4	TRBV18	CASSPSGDVGEKLFF
TRBJ2-2	TRBV7-8	CASSGRTGSHTGELFF
TRBJ2-7	TRBV7-9	CASSLEGSSYEQYF
TRBJ1-2	TRBV2	CASSEGGGYGYTF
TRBJ2-2	TRBV9	CASSVDGVDTGELFF
TRBJ1-1	TRBV4-1	CASSQHTGNTEAFF
TRBJ1-2	TRBV29-1	CSVETEEYGYTF
TRBJ2-7	TRBV11-2	CASSSIGGKGSYEQYF
TRBJ1-6	TRBV10-3	CAISDGQGDSPLHF
TRBJ2-7	TRBV28	CASSLYGGQYEQYF
TRBJ2-7	TRBV7-8	CASSLAPGSFYEQYF
TRBJ1-1	TRBV6-5	CASSLGGQNTEAFF
TRBJ2-1	TRBV7-9	CASSLGDRGYNEQFF
TRBJ2-5	TRBV6-6	CASSYSRETQYF
TRBJ2-7	TRBV30	CAWSVFSYEQYF
TRBJ2-1	TRBV20-1	CSARIESSYNEQFF
TRBJ2-1	TRBV4-1	CASSQAESSYNEQFF
TRBJ1-6	TRBV7-3	CASSLEIGSPLHF
TRBJ2-3	TRBV14	CASSHRGRDTDTQYF
TRBJ2-6	TRBV29-1	CSVAGDSGANVLTF
TRBJ1-1	TRBV12-3/TRBV12-4	CASSFRDTDTEAFF
TRBJ2-7	TRBV25-1	CASSEFYEQYF
TRBJ2-7	TRBV19	CASSGTGGGEQYF
TRBJ2-1	TRBV5-1	CASSGGGADEQFF
TRBJ2-5	TRBV20-1	CSARDQGGHRQETQYF
TRBJ2-3	TRBV2	CASSEPRTSGGMVDTQYF
TRBJ2-7	TRBV4-1	CASSQVFVSEQYF
TRBJ2-4	TRBV28	CASSLIGDTKNIQYF
TRBJ1-4	TRBV4-1	CASSQGRATNEKLFF
TRBJ2-1	TRBV15	CATSRDGNSGNEQFF